The subject of this entry is one T cell receptor (beta chain). This sample stems from a study of control samples from healthy donors and cancer patients. Germline CDR1 reads SGHNT; CDR2 reads YYREEE (reference sequence). Unmatched junction bases numbered 12, after V lost 0 bases and J lost 5 bases. The CDR3 spans 17 residues. Sequencing was performed with immunoSEQ multiplex PCR; in TCRdb, only in-frame clones are kept and a portion is missing. The data contain about 160,000 clones, just under 95% of them singletons. Sequenced: blood. The chain is built from TRBV5-4 and TRBJ2-5, with 8 nucleotides matching TRBD2. This receptor was obtained from a woman aged 35 to 49 in good health. The CDR3 loop reads CASSLDRLREETETQYF. CDR3 in DNA: TGTGCCAGCAGCTTGGATCGACTGCGGGAGGAAACCGAGACCCAGTACTTC.